This T cell receptor beta chain originates from a study of shared clonotypes between healthy human individuals. Genomic DNA for unsorted samples was obtained from about 88 million PBMCs. Ten immunoSEQ deep assay plates served to sequence unsorted PBMC DNA. In the authors' methods: Junction-only sequences without quality scores were provided by ImmunoSEQ, so filtering was different. Some clones are missing from TCRdb's copy, which holds only in-frame ones; the method was immunoSEQ multiplex PCR. The V and J calls and clone size come from that table; D and trimming were worked out from the DNA. This table has some 490,000 clones, approximately 81% appearing once. There are 16 residues in the CDR3. V shed 5 bases and J 4 bases; nucleotides not matched to a gene: 10. Germline V gives CDR1 SEHNR, CDR2 FQNEAQ (reference sequence).

Sequenced sample: PBMCs. The rearrangement joins TRBV7-9 to TRBJ2-1, with 8 bases fitting TRBD2. The receptor's source is a woman aged 35 to 49 in good health. Some clones in this sample may be carry-over from other donors' samples. DNA for the CDR3: TGTGCCAGCAGCCCTCCCTGGCGGGAGGATTACAATGAGCAGTTCTTC. This sequence encodes CASSPPWREDYNEQFF.